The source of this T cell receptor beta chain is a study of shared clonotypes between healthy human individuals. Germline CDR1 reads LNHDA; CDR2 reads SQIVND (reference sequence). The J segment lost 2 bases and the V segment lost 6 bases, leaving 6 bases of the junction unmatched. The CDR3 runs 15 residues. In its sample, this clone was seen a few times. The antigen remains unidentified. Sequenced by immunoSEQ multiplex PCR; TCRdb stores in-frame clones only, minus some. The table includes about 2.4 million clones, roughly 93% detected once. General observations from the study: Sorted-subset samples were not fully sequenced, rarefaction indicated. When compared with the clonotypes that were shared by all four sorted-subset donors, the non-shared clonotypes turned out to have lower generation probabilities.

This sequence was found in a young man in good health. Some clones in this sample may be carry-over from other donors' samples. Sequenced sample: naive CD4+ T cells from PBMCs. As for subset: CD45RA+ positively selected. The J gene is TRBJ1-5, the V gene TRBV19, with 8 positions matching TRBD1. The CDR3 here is CASRDREGGNQPQHF. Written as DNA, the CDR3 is TGTGCCAGTAGGGACAGGGAGGGGGGCAATCAGCCCCAGCATTTT.